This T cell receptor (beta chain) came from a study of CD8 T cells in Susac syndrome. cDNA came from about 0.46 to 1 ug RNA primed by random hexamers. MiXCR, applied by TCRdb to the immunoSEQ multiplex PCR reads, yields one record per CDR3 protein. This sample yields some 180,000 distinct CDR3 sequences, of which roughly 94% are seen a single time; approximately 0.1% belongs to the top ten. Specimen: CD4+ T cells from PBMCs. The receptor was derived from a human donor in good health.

The CDR3 region is CSVAGTSQQGSTDTQYF. The CDR3 bases are TGCAGCGTTGCCGGGACTAGTCAGCAAGGGTCCACAGATACGCAGTATTTT. The chain combines TRBV29-1 with TRBJ2-3, with 8 positions matching TRBD2. V trimming: 4 bases; J trimming: 2 bases; junction bases outside the gene matches: 14. The germline CDR1 and CDR2 sequences are SQVTM and ANQGSEA. This CDR3 has 17 amino acids.